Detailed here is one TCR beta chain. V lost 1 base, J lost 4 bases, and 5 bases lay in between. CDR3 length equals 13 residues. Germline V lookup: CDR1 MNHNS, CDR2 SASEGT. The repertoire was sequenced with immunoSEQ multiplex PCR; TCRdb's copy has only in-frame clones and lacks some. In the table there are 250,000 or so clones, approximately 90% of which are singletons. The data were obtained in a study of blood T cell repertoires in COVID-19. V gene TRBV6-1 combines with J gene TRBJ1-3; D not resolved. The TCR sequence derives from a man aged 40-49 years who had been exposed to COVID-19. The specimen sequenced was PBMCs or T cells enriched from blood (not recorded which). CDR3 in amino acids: CASSEVRGNTIYF. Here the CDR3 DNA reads TGTGCCAGCAGTGAAGTTCGGGGAAACACCATATATTTT.